This TCR beta chain emerged from a study of Graves' ophthalmopathy and Graves' hyperthyroidism. Study-wide context: Over 18 months of follow-up, stable hyperthyroidism required that no ophthalmopathy appear. General observations from the study: The authors also found most expanded thyroid clonotypes above 0.001 frequency in blood.

As the template, RNA transcripts were used to amplify TCR beta CDR3 regions. In the first round, RT-PCR was carried out with HTBI primers, and a multiplex PCR formed the second round. Each CDR3 protein gets one entry after TCRdb re-called the multiplex PCR reads with MiXCR. The profile covers approximately 1.2 million distinct CDR3 sequences, with roughly 35% appearing a single time and roughly 10% taken by the ten largest. About this clonotype itself: What it recognizes is unknown.

The sequencing sample was made of peripheral blood or thyroid tissue (not recorded which). The TCR comes from an adult man with Graves' hyperthyroidism.

This CDR3 reads CASSVQGLAGGPQFF. The CDR3 bases are TGTGCCAGCAGCGTTCAAGGGCTAGCGGGAGGGCCCCAGTTCTTC. This chain connects TRBV12-3 or TRBV12-4 to TRBJ2-5; 12 nucleotides agree with TRBD2. TRBJ2-1 explains the end of the DNA better; the J call may be wrong. The CDR3 contains 15 residues.